This TCR beta chain appears in the sequencing data of a study of T cell changes during pregnancy in multiple sclerosis (dated by TCRdb to 2018 to 2020). Background for the entire study: The study looked at changes in the T cell repertoire across pregnancy in women with multiple sclerosis.

On this clone itself: What this receptor recognizes is not known. No much larger clone is present one base from it, and per-base qualities are unavailable.

The germline V gene specifies SGDLS as CDR1 and YYNGEE as CDR2. V loses 5 bases of germline sequence and J loses 5 bases, and the interval between the two ends is 13 bases. From the cysteine up to the phenylalanine, the CDR3 has a length of 13 residues. CDR3 DNA is the only sequence kept; it has 39 bases, read in frame from the first base. The library was made by the immunoSEQ multiplex PCR assay. TCRdb provides this immuneACCESS table in a form limited to in-frame rearrangements. Some clones are lacking; in checked studies, under half of them reflect an unresolved V gene, and why the rest are absent is not known. Recorded for this sample are tens of thousands of clones; 90% of them occurred a single time. The ten largest make up approximately 5.1% of the sample.

The receptor chain draws on TRBV9 and TRBJ1-1, with a weak D call of TRBD1 (5 bases match). The sequence derives from a female donor in good health, enrolled as a control in a pregnancy study. The input for sequencing was peripheral blood, taken in the third trimester of pregnancy. The bases are TGTGCCAGCAGAAGGCCGGGGGGTACTGAAGCTTTCTTT. Its translation reads: CASRRPGGTEAFF. Joined to the reference TRBV9 and TRBJ1-1 proteins, this CDR3 gives the full variable domain: DSGVTQTPKHLITATGQRVTLRCSPRSGDLSVYWYQQSLDQGLQFLIQYYNGEERAKGNILERFSAQQFPDLHSELNLSSLELGDSALYFCASRRPGGTEAFFGQGTRLTVV.